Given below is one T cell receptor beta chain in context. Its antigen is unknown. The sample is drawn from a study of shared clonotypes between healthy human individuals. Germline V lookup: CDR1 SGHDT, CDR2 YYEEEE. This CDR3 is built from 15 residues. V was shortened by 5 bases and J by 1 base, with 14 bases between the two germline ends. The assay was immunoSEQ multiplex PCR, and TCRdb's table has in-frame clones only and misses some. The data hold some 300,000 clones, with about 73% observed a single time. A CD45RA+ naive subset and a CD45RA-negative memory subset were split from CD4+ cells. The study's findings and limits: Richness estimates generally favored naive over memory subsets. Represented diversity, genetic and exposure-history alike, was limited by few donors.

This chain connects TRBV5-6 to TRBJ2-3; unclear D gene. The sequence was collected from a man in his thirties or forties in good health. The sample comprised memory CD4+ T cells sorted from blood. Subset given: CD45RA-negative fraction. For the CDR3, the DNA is TGTGCCAGCAGTTCGCCCGCACGGGGCACAGATACGCAGTATTTT. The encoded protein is CASSSPARGTDTQYF.